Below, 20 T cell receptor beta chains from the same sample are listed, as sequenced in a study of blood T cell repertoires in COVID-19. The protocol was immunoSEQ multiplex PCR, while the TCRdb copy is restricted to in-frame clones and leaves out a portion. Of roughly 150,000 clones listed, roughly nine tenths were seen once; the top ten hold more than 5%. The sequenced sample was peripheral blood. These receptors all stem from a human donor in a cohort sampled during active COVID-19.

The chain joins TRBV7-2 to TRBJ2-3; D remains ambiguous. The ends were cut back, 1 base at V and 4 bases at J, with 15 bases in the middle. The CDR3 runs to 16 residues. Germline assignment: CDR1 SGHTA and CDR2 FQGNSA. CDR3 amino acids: CASSLESASWADTQYF. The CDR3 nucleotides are TGTGCCAGCAGCTTAGAATCGGCTAGTTGGGCAGATACGCAGTATTTT.

The CDR3 bases are TGTGCCAGCAGTCGGACAGGGACGGGCTATGGCTACACCTTC. It yields the protein CASSRTGTGYGYTF. The V and J genes are TRBV28 and TRBJ1-2; 8 bases match TRBD1. CDR1 and CDR2 from the germline V gene are MDHEN and SYDVKM. The CDR3 length is 14 residues. Losses at the gene ends were 5 bases for V and 4 bases for J; bases not matched to a gene: 6.

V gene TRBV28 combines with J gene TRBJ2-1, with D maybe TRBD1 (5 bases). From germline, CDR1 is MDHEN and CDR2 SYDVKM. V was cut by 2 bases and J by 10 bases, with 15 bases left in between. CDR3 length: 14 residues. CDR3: CASSLTLGAREQFF. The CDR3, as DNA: TGTGCCAGCAGTTTAACCCTAGGGGCTAGGGAGCAGTTCTTC.

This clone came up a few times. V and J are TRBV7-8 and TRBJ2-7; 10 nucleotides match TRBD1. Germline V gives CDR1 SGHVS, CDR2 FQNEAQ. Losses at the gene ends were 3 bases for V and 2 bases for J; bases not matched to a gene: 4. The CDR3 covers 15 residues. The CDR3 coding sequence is TGTGCCAGCAGCTTCGCCGGGACAGGGGCCTACGAGCAGTACTTC. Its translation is CASSFAGTGAYEQYF.

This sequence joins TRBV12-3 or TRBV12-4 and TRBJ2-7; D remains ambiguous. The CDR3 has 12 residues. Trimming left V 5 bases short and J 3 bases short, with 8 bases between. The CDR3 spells CASSPAYYEQYF. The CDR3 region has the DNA TGTGCCAGCAGTCCCGCCTACTACGAGCAGTACTTC.

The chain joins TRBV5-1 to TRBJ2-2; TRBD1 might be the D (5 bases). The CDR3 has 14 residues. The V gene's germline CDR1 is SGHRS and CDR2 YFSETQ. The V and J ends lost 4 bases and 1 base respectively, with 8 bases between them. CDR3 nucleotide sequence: TGCGCCAGCAGCAGACAGTTGAACACCGGGGAGCTGTTTTTT. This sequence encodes CASSRQLNTGELFF.

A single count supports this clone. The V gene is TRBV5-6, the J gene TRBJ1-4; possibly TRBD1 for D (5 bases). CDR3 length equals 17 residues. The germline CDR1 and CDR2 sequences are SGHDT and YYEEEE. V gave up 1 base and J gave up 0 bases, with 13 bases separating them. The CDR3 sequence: CASSLRQLFSTNEKLFF. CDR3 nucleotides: TGTGCCAGCAGCTTGCGACAGCTTTTTTCAACTAATGAAAAACTGTTTTTT. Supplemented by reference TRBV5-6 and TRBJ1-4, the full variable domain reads DAGVTQSPTHLIKTRGQQVTLRCSPKSGHDTVSWYQQALGQGPQFIFQYYEEEERQRGNFPDRFSGHQFPNYSSELNVNALLLGDSALYLCASSLRQLFSTNEKLFFGSGTQLSVL.

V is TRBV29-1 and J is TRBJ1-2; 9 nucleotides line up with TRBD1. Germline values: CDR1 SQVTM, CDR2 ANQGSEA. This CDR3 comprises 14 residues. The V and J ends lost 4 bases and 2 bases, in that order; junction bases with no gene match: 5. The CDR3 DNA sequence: TGCAGCGTTGGGGGACAGGGTGGAAACTATGGCTACACCTTC. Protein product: CSVGGQGGNYGYTF.

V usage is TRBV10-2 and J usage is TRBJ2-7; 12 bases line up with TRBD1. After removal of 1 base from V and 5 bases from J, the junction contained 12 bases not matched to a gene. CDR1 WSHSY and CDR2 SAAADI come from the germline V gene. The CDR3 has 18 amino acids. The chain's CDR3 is CASSEYSQGTGGLDEQYF. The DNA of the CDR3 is TGCGCCAGCAGTGAGTACTCTCAAGGGACAGGGGGCCTGGACGAGCAGTACTTC.

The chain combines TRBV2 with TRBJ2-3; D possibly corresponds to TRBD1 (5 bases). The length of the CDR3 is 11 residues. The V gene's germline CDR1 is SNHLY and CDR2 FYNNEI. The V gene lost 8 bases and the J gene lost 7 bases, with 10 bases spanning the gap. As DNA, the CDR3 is TGTGCCAGCTCACCAGGGTATACGCAGTATTTT. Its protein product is CASSPGYTQYF.

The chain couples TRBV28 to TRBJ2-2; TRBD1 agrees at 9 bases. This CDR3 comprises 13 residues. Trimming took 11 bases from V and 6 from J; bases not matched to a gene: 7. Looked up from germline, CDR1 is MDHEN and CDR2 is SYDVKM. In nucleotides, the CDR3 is TGTGCCGGTGGGGACAGGGAAGCCGGGGAGCTGTTTTTT. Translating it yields CAGGDREAGELFF.

The CDR3 coding sequence is TGTGCCAGCAGCCACGGACAGATAAACACCATATATTTT. This sequence encodes CASSHGQINTIYF. The V gene is TRBV7-9, the J gene TRBJ1-3; possible D gene TRBD1, 6 bases. Looked up from germline, CDR1 is SEHNR and CDR2 is FQNEAQ (reference sequence). The CDR3 sequence is 13 residues long. V was shortened by 5 bases and J by 6 bases, with 11 bases between the two germline ends.

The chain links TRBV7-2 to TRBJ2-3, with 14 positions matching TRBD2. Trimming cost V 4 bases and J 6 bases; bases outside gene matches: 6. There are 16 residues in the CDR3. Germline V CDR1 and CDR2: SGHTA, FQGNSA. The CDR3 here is CASSSRTSGGMDTQYF. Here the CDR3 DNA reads TGTGCCAGCAGCTCGAGGACTAGCGGGGGGATGGATACGCAGTATTTT.

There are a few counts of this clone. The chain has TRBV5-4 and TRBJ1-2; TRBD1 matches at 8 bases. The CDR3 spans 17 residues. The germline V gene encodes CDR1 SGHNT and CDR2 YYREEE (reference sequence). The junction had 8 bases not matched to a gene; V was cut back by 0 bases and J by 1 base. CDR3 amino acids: CASSLGGQGTFNYGYTF. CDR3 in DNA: TGTGCCAGCAGCTTGGGTGGACAGGGAACTTTTAACTATGGCTACACCTTC.

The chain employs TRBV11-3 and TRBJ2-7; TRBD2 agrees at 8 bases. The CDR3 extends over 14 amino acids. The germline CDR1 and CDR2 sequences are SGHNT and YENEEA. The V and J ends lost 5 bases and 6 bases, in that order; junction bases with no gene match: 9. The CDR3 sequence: CASSRGGGRREQYF. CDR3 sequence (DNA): TGTGCCAGCAGCCGCGGCGGCGGGAGGCGCGAGCAGTACTTC.

CDR3 coding DNA: TGTGCCAGCAGCCCACACTCCGGGACTAGCGGGGGCAGGGTAGAGACCCAGTACTTC. Protein product: CASSPHSGTSGGRVETQYF. The chain uses TRBV7-9 and TRBJ2-5; the match to TRBD2 covers 14 bases. The CDR3 has 19 residues. Trimming removed 5 bases from V and 4 bases from J; junction bases left unmatched: 15. From germline, CDR1 is SEHNR and CDR2 FQNEAQ (reference sequence).

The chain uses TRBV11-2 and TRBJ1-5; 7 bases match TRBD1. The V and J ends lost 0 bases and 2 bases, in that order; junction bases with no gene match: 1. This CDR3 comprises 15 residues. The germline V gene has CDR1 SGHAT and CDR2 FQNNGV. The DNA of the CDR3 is TGTGCCAGCAGCTTAGACACAGGGGGCAATCAGCCCCAGCATTTT. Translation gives CASSLDTGGNQPQHF.

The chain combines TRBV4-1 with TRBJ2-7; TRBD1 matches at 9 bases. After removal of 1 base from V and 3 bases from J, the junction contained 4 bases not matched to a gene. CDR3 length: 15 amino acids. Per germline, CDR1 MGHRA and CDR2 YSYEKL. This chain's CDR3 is CASSQAGQGFYEQYF. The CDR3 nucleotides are TGCGCCAGCAGCCAAGCGGGACAGGGCTTCTACGAGCAGTACTTC.

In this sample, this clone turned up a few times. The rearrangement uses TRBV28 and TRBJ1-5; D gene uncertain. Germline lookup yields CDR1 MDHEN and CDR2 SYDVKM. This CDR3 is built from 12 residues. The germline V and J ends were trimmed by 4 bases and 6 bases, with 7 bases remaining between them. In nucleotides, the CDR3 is TGTGCCAGCAGTTCCGCAGGTCAGCCCCAGCATTTT. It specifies CASSSAGQPQHF.

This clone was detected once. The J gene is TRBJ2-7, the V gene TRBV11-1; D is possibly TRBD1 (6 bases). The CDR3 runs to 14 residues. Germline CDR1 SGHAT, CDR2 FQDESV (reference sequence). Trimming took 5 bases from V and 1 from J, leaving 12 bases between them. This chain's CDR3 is CASSTDSYSYEQYF. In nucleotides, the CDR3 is TGTGCCAGCAGCACGGACAGCTATTCCTACGAGCAGTACTTC.